This T cell receptor beta chain was sequenced during a study of cytomegalovirus exposure and HLA in healthy donors. Study-level background: Within the Caucasian-associated ancestry cluster were 81% of the approximately 400 genotyped donors.

PCR employed 60 Vbeta and 13 Jbeta primers. The method was immunoSEQ multiplex PCR; TCRdb's version includes in-frame clones alone and lacks a portion of them. In total, the table holds about 53,000 clones. Considering frequency, this clone is large. Antigen: not known. General observations from the study: A later analysis associated about 18,000 TCR beta sequences with HLA alleles at a 0.05 false discovery rate. The study flagged fewer than 200 TCR beta chains as cytomegalovirus-associated.

The CDR3 extends over 14 amino acids. CDR1 and CDR2 from the germline V gene are SGHRS and YFSETQ. V lost 6 bases and J lost 4; bases outside the gene matches: 9. The sequence derives from a man aged 18-30 years in good health and CMV-seropositive. Material: PBMCs. The chain recombines TRBV5-1 with TRBJ2-7; 8 bases match TRBD2. The CDR3, as DNA: TGCGCCAGCACTCAAGGGACTAGTGATTACGAGCAGTACTTC. Protein product: CASTQGTSDYEQYF.